This is a list of T cell receptor beta chains from one sample in a study of blood T cell repertoires in COVID-19. TCRdb keeps only in-frame clones here, not all; method: immunoSEQ multiplex PCR. Altogether about 240,000 clones are present, around 85% being singletons, with the ten largest covering around 9.9%. Specimen: peripheral blood. The receptors were gathered from a woman aged 80 or older with acute or convalescent COVID-19. Both conserved end residues are part of each CDR3. The D gene is left open where the match is weak. The size of a clone is reported for some rows only, either as once, few or many, or as a class for expanded clones.

V	size	D	J	DNA	CDR3
TRBV19	-	TRBD2	TRBJ2-3	TGTGCCAGTAGTGCCCTGGGGAGCGGGGGCTCCTTCGGCACAGATACGCAGTATTTT	CASSALGSGGSFGTDTQYF
TRBV5-1	few	TRBD1	TRBJ1-4	TGCGCCAGCAGCCGACAGGGAGACGGTAATGAAAAACTGTTTTTT	CASSRQGDGNEKLFF
TRBV18	-	-	TRBJ2-6	TGTGCCAGCTCACCTCAAGGGGGAACGCGTCAGGGAGGGGCCAACGTCCTGACTTTC	CASSPQGGTRQGGANVLTF
TRBV10-3	-	-	TRBJ1-6	TGTGCCATCAGTTCAGGGGTCAATTCACCCCTCCACTTT	CAISSGVNSPLHF
TRBV25-1	-	TRBD1	TRBJ1-1	TGTGCCAGCAGTGAATATAAGGACAGGGAGACTGAAGCTTTCTTT	CASSEYKDRETEAFF
TRBV5-6	once	-	TRBJ1-3	TGTGCCAGCAGCTTGGCAGGCGGAAACACCATATATTTT	CASSLAGGNTIYF
TRBV5-6	few	-	TRBJ1-4	TGTGCCAGCAGCTTGGGGGGCACGTGGAAACTGTTTTTT	CASSLGGTWKLFF
TRBV2	-	-	TRBJ1-1	TGTGCCAGCAAGGCAGGCAACATGAACACTGAAGCTTTCTTT	CASKAGNMNTEAFF
TRBV5-1	few	-	TRBJ1-1	TGCGCCAGCAGACGGGACACTCGTTACATGAACACTGAAGCTTTCTTT	CASRRDTRYMNTEAFF
TRBV4-2	-	-	TRBJ1-1	TGTGCCAGCAGCCAGCTAGGACAGACGAACACTGAAGCTTTCTTT	CASSQLGQTNTEAFF
TRBV12-3/TRBV12-4	-	-	TRBJ1-1	TGTGCCAGCAGTTTGACCGAGGGCACTGAAGCTTTCTTT	CASSLTEGTEAFF
TRBV13	once	-	TRBJ2-1	TGTGCCAGCAGCCTAAAGTGGAGTGAGCAGTTCTTC	CASSLKWSEQFF
TRBV2	-	TRBD2	TRBJ2-7	TGTGCCAGCAGTCCAACGGGGGGGCCTCCGTACTTC	CASSPTGGPPYF
TRBV24-1	-	TRBD1	TRBJ2-1	TGTGCCACCAGTGGCCGGGACAGGGGCTACAATGAGCAGTTCTTC	CATSGRDRGYNEQFF
TRBV5-8	-	-	TRBJ1-3	TGTGCCAGCAGCTTGATATACTCTGGAAACACCATATATTTT	CASSLIYSGNTIYF
TRBV9	once	TRBD2	TRBJ2-3	TGTGCCAGCAGCGTAGTAACGGGGGGGGCTAGCACAGATACGCAGTATTTT	CASSVVTGGASTDTQYF
TRBV2	-	TRBD1	TRBJ1-5	TGTGCCAGCAGTGCTACGGGACAGATCCAGCCCCAGCATTTT	CASSATGQIQPQHF
TRBV6-5	-	-	TRBJ1-2	TGTGCCAGCAGTCCGACACCGACTAACTATGGCTACACCTTC	CASSPTPTNYGYTF
TRBV5-6	-	TRBD1	TRBJ1-1	TGTGCCAGCAGGCCAACAGGGGGCGCCCCTGAAGCTTTCTTT	CASRPTGGAPEAFF
TRBV7-9	-	-	TRBJ1-2	TGTGCCAGCAGCTTACCCGGGGGTGGCTACACCTTC	CASSLPGGGYTF
TRBV6-5	-	TRBD1	TRBJ2-3	TGTGCCAGCAGTTACTCGACAGGGGGTATCACAGATACGCAGTATTTT	CASSYSTGGITDTQYF
TRBV5-4	few	TRBD1	TRBJ1-2	TGTGCCAGCAGCTTAAGGGGACAGGAAGCTAACTATGGCTACACCTTC	CASSLRGQEANYGYTF
TRBV28	-	TRBD2	TRBJ2-1	TGTGCCAGCCGCTGGGGGAGGAGCGGGAGTGAGCAGTTCTTC	CASRWGRSGSEQFF
TRBV5-1	-	-	TRBJ2-2	TGCGCCAGCAGCTTGGCCACAGAGAACACCGGGGAGCTGTTTTTT	CASSLATENTGELFF
TRBV18	once	-	TRBJ2-5	TGTGCCAGCTCACCACCCGGTAGGGGAGAGACCCAGTACTTC	CASSPPGRGETQYF
TRBV9	-	-	TRBJ1-2	TGTGCCAGCAGCGCGGGACACGGCGGGGGCTATGGCTACACCTTC	CASSAGHGGGYGYTF
TRBV2	-	TRBD1	TRBJ1-6	TGTGCCAGCAGCGTAGACAGGGGGTTTTCACCCCTCCACTTT	CASSVDRGFSPLHF
TRBV28	once	TRBD1	TRBJ1-3	TGTGCCAGCAATAGGGACAGGGTGTTCGGAAACACCATATATTTT	CASNRDRVFGNTIYF
TRBV10-3	-	TRBD2	TRBJ2-5	TGTGCCATCAGTGAGGTAGCGGGGGTCCAAGAGACCCAGTACTTC	CAISEVAGVQETQYF
TRBV7-9	-	-	TRBJ2-7	TGTGCCAGCAGTCTTCAGGGGAATTCCTACGAGCAGTACTTC	CASSLQGNSYEQYF
TRBV5-4	-	TRBD1	TRBJ1-1	TGTGCCAGCAGGGGACAGGTCATGAACACTGAAGCTTTCTTT	CASRGQVMNTEAFF
TRBV6-4	-	-	TRBJ2-3	TGTGCCAGCAGGCCGACTAGTAGCGCAGATACGCAGTATTTT	CASRPTSSADTQYF
TRBV6-6	-	TRBD1	TRBJ1-5	TGTGCCAGCGCCCACAGGGGGGATCAGCCCCAGCATTTT	CASAHRGDQPQHF
TRBV28	-	TRBD1	TRBJ1-2	TGTGCCAGCAGAACAGACAGGGGGCTCTATGGCTACACCTTC	CASRTDRGLYGYTF
TRBV19	-	TRBD1	TRBJ1-6	TGTGCCACCGGGACAGGGGGTTCACCCCTCCACTTT	CATGTGGSPLHF
TRBV14	once	-	TRBJ1-2	TGTGCCAGCAGCCAAGAAAGAGGGCTAGGCTACACCTTC	CASSQERGLGYTF
TRBV28	-	-	TRBJ1-4	TGTGCCAGCAGCCCAGATGTTCCAAAGCTGTTTTTT	CASSPDVPKLFF
TRBV7-8	-	-	TRBJ1-2	TGTGCCAGCAGCTTAGCGGGCGGGGTTGTGAACTATGGCTACACCTTC	CASSLAGGVVNYGYTF
TRBV15	-	-	TRBJ1-2	TGTGCCACCAGCCGACCGAAGACGGGGATATATGGCTACACCTTC	CATSRPKTGIYGYTF
TRBV30	once	TRBD2	TRBJ2-5	TGTGCCTGGAGCGGGGGGAACCAAGAGACCCAGTACTTC	CAWSGGNQETQYF
TRBV4-1	-	TRBD2	TRBJ2-1	TGCGCCAGCAGCCAAGTAGCGGGGGGATCCTACAATGAGCAGTTCTTC	CASSQVAGGSYNEQFF
TRBV5-5	-	TRBD1	TRBJ1-3	TGTGCCAGCAGCCCCCGGGACAGGGATGGAAACACCATATATTTT	CASSPRDRDGNTIYF
TRBV25-1	-	-	TRBJ1-1	TGTGCCAGCAGTAAGGGGTTAAACACTGAAGCTTTCTTT	CASSKGLNTEAFF
TRBV19	-	TRBD1	TRBJ1-3	TGTGCCAGTAGTACAGGGGGCATCTCTGGAAACACCATATATTTT	CASSTGGISGNTIYF
TRBV30	-	-	TRBJ1-2	TGTGCCTGGAGTGTACTTGGGACAACAGCTAACTATGGCTACACCTTC	CAWSVLGTTANYGYTF
TRBV18	-	-	TRBJ1-1	TGTGCCAGCTCACCTTTATTCGGACTTAGTGAAGCTTTCTTT	CASSPLFGLSEAFF
TRBV27	few	-	TRBJ2-7	TGTGCCAGCAGTTTGACCGGAGCTCTCTACGAGCAGTACTTC	CASSLTGALYEQYF
TRBV11-3	-	-	TRBJ2-1	TGTGCCAGCAGCTTGTCAGGTAGGAGGGGGCCCTGGAATGAGCAGTTCTTC	CASSLSGRRGPWNEQFF
TRBV19	-	TRBD2	TRBJ2-2	TGTGCCAGTACGAGGACTAGCGGAAACACCGGGGAGCTGTTTTTT	CASTRTSGNTGELFF
TRBV14	-	-	TRBJ1-1	TGTGCCAGCAGCCAAACAGGGAAAGCTTTCTTT	CASSQTGKAFF
TRBV19	-	-	TRBJ2-7	TGTGCCAGTAGTATGTCACAGAGATACGAGCAGTACTTC	CASSMSQRYEQYF
TRBV5-1	-	-	TRBJ2-5	TGCGCCAGCAGCTTGTGGGGGCGGATAGAGACCCAGTACTTC	CASSLWGRIETQYF
TRBV30	-	TRBD1	TRBJ1-5	TGTGCCTGGAGTGGTGGGACAGGGGGTAGCAATCAGCCCCAGCATTTT	CAWSGGTGGSNQPQHF
TRBV10-3	-	TRBD2	TRBJ2-5	TGTGCCATCAAAGGGGCGGGGGTTGAGACCCAGTACTTC	CAIKGAGVETQYF
TRBV3-1/TRBV3-2	-	-	TRBJ1-1	TGTGCCAGCAGCCCCCGGGGTTGGGGCACTGAAGCTTTCTTT	CASSPRGWGTEAFF
TRBV4-2	once	-	TRBJ2-7	TGTGCCAGCAGCCAAGATCGAGAGGGGTGGGGGGGCTCCCAGCCCGAGCAGTACTTC	CASSQDREGWGGSQPEQYF